The entry below gives a single T cell receptor (beta chain) sequence along with its context. Its antigen is as yet unknown. This record belongs to a study of T cell repertoires in ileal Crohn's disease. Study background: Every patient was operated on for stricturing (roughly 60%) or penetrating (about 40%) complications. Thiopurines (under 12) or anti-TNF agents (around 19) were given postoperatively to about half. Points from the study as a whole: Clonality above 26.8% at surgery always came with endoscopic recurrence.

The germline gives CDR1 LNHDA, CDR2 SQIVND (reference sequence). The V gene end was trimmed by 6 bases and the J gene end by 2 bases; junction bases not matched to a gene: 7. The length of the CDR3 is 15 residues. Assay: immunoSEQ multiplex PCR; the TCRdb copy retains only in-frame clones and omits some. The repertoire consists of about 14,000 clones, with around four fifths occurring once and the leading ten covering 6.5%. This TCR came from an adult with Crohn's disease. Sequencing was done on a sample of ileal tissue. The V and J genes are TRBV19 and TRBJ2-3; TRBD1 matches at 8 bases. CDR3 sequence (DNA): TGTGCCAGTAGCCCGGGACAGGCTTTCACAGATACGCAGTATTTT. This sequence encodes CASSPGQAFTDTQYF.